Below, 14 T cell receptor beta chains from the same sample are listed, as sequenced in a study of preoperative IRX-2 immunotherapy in early breast cancer. Treatment denoted: preoperative locoregional IRX-2 cytokine immunotherapy. Sequencing was performed with immunoSEQ multiplex PCR; in TCRdb, only in-frame clones are kept and a portion is missing. The sample yields 25,000 or so clones, around 91% seen once. The sequencing here drew on tumor tissue, taken after IRX-2 immunotherapy. The origin of the receptors is a human donor with breast cancer.

The chain combines TRBV7-9 with TRBJ1-1; a possible D gene is TRBD1 (6 bases). The CDR3 contains 14 residues. Germline loops: CDR1 SEHNR, CDR2 FQNEAQ (reference sequence). Trimming pared 1 base from V and 1 base from J, leaving 7 bases between. This CDR3 reads CASSLGTANTEAFF. The CDR3, as DNA: TGTGCCAGCAGCTTAGGGACAGCGAACACTGAAGCTTTCTTT.

J is TRBJ2-5 and V is TRBV18; 11 bases match TRBD1. V was pared by 2 bases and J by 5 bases, with 4 bases of the junction left unmatched. This CDR3 contains 15 residues. In germline, CDR1 is KGHSH, CDR2 LQKENI. The CDR3 here is CASSPGTGGGETQYF. The CDR3, as DNA: TGTGCCAGCTCACCAGGGACAGGGGGAGGCGAGACCCAGTACTTC.

This clone is a singleton in its sample. The V gene is TRBV18, the J gene TRBJ2-3; D not resolved. Germline V gene lookup returns CDR1 KGHSH and CDR2 LQKENI. The CDR3 totals 15 residues. V was pared by 1 base and J by 1 base, with 9 bases between. Here the CDR3 reads CASSPQARGTDTQYF. DNA of the CDR3: TGTGCCAGCTCACCACAGGCAAGGGGCACAGATACGCAGTATTTT.

This rearrangement joins TRBV7-9 to TRBJ2-7, with 12 positions matching TRBD2. Trimming removed 0 bases from V and 3 bases from J; junction bases left unmatched: 3. The germline V gene encodes CDR1 SEHNR and CDR2 FQNEAQ (reference sequence). The CDR3 has 16 amino acids. The CDR3 bases are TGTGCCAGCAGCTTAGCCCCACTAGCGGGGGGCTACGAGCAGTACTTC. Protein product: CASSLAPLAGGYEQYF.

The J gene is TRBJ2-1, the V gene TRBV6-4; TRBD1 or TRBD2 may be the D gene (5 bases each). The V gene's germline CDR1 is MRHNA and CDR2 SNTAGT. This CDR3 has 16 amino acids. V was shortened by 8 bases and J by 7 bases, with 24 bases between the two germline ends. The CDR3: CASSRERGAHSNEQFF. In nucleotides, the CDR3 is TGTGCCAGCTCCAGAGAGCGAGGGGCGCATAGTAATGAGCAGTTCTTC.

J is TRBJ1-6 and V is TRBV5-6; TRBD1 aligns across 7 bases. CDR3 size: 15 residues. The J segment lost 11 bases and the V segment lost 2 bases, leaving 10 bases of the junction unmatched. Per the germline V gene, CDR1 is SGHDT and CDR2 is YYEEEE. In DNA form, the CDR3 reads TGTGCCAGCAGCTTAAAACAGGGGTTTAGAGCACCCCTCCACTTT. Its translation: CASSLKQGFRAPLHF.

V gene TRBV28 combines with J gene TRBJ2-6, with D perhaps TRBD2 (7 bases). Germline-derived CDR1 and CDR2 are MDHEN and SYDVKM. The CDR3 runs 18 residues. V dropped 6 bases and J dropped 1 base, with 19 bases sitting between them. CDR3 loop: CASSPSGEGTSGANVLTF. Written as DNA, the CDR3 is TGTGCCAGCAGCCCCTCGGGGGAGGGGACATCTGGGGCCAACGTCCTGACTTTC.

V usage is TRBV7-2 and J usage is TRBJ1-1; D might be TRBD1 (5 bases). This CDR3 contains 14 residues. The V end lost 5 bases, the J end lost 4 bases, and 14 bases lay between the germline ends. CDR1 is SGHTA and CDR2 is FQGNSA in the germline V gene. The chain's CDR3 is CASSMQGLGTEAFF. The CDR3 coding sequence is TGTGCCAGCAGCATGCAGGGATTGGGCACTGAAGCTTTCTTT.

This sequence joins TRBV7-8 and TRBJ2-3; D is uncertain. Germline V gene data show CDR1 as SGHVS and CDR2 as FQNEAQ. The CDR3 sequence is 12 residues long. V dropped 0 bases and J dropped 6 bases, with 4 bases sitting between them. The CDR3 here is CASSLAADTQYF. In DNA form, the CDR3 reads TGTGCCAGCAGCTTAGCAGCGGATACGCAGTATTTT.

The V and J genes are TRBV7-2 and TRBJ1-2, with TRBD1 matching over 7 bases. Trimming removed 2 bases from V and 4 bases from J; junction bases left unmatched: 4. Germline values: CDR1 SGHTA, CDR2 FQGNSA. The CDR3 totals 14 residues. CDR3 in DNA: TGTGCCAGCAGCTTACCCGGGACAGTCTATGGCTACACCTTC. Amino acids: CASSLPGTVYGYTF. Full variable domain (remainder filled in from reference TRBV7-2 and TRBJ1-2): GAGVSQSPSNKVTEKGKDVELRCDPISGHTALYWYRQSLGQGLEFLIYFQGNSAPDKSGLPSDRFSAERTGGSVSTLTIQRTQQEDSAVYLCASSLPGTVYGYTFGSGTRLTVV.

The chain is built from TRBV7-9 and TRBJ1-2, with D tentatively TRBD1 (5 bases). CDR3 length equals 12 residues. From germline, CDR1 is SEHNR and CDR2 FQNEAQ (reference sequence). Trimming removed 1 base at V and 7 bases at J, with 7 bases between. CDR3 DNA sequence: TGTGCCAGCAGCTTAGTGGGGGGTGGCTACACCTTC. Its protein product is CASSLVGGGYTF.

This rearrangement joins TRBV10-3 to TRBJ2-1; 11 nucleotides agree with TRBD2. J lost 5 bases, V lost 3 bases, and 12 bases had no gene match. Germline CDR1 is ENHRY and CDR2 is SYGVKD. The CDR3 is 18 amino acids. This CDR3 is CAISDPSGGPRINNEQFF. In DNA, the CDR3 is TGTGCCATCAGTGACCCTAGCGGGGGGCCTCGCATTAACAATGAGCAGTTCTTC.

The V call is TRBV4-2, the J call TRBJ2-7, with 7 bases aligning to TRBD2. This CDR3 region has 15 residues. The J segment lost 5 bases and the V segment lost 0 bases, leaving 7 bases of the junction unmatched. CDR1 and CDR2 (germline): LGHNA, YNFKEQ. CDR3 DNA: TGTGCCAGCAGCCAAGAGAGGGAGGGAGGAAACGAGCAGTACTTC. Encoded protein: CASSQEREGGNEQYF.

This clone has a single count. The V gene is TRBV19, the J gene TRBJ1-5; no clear D. Per germline, CDR1 LNHDA and CDR2 SQIVND (reference sequence). This CDR3 has 15 amino acids. Trimming pared 0 bases from V and 8 bases from J, leaving 14 bases between. The CDR3 nucleotides are TGTGCCAGTAGTATAGATGGGGTCCCAAGGGAGCCCCAGCATTTT. It translates to CASSIDGVPREPQHF.